This T cell receptor beta chain was recorded in a study of response to subunit inactivated influenza vaccine. TCRdb called the RT-PCR reads again in MiXCR, with one record for every CDR3 protein. The data contain about 540,000 distinct CDR3 sequences, approximately 22% of them singletons. This clonotype has a count of ten or more. The junction differs from germline at one of its ends, possibly a read error. The length of the CDR3 is 12 residues. Germline CDR1 is SGHRS and CDR2 is YFSETQ. The sample was also linked to a second study, of T cells expressing NK-cell markers. Per that study: TCR beta libraries carry UMIs added by 5'RACE template switching. HCMV specificity was not established for the expanded NKG2C+ T cell clones.

This material consisted of CD4+ T cells sorted from PBMCs, taken approximately 13 days after vaccination. V gene TRBV5-1 combines with J gene TRBJ2-7; D is ambiguous. The clonotype comes from a man in his forties or fifties who received an inactivated influenza vaccine. The CDR3 DNA reads TGTGCCAGCAGTTTCGGCAACTACGAGCAGTACTTC. Translated: CASSFGNYEQYF.